The 28 T cell receptor beta chains reported below all come from one sample, sequenced in a study of control samples from healthy donors and cancer patients. The protocol was immunoSEQ multiplex PCR, while the TCRdb copy is restricted to in-frame clones and leaves out a portion. The table has more than 95,000 clones, 85% to 95% seen once. Sequencing was performed on blood. The receptors here all came from a man younger than 30 in good health.

This clone was counted between two and nine times. Other nucleotide sequences in the sample specify the same CDR3. The J gene is TRBJ2-3, the V gene TRBV6-4, with D possibly matching TRBD1 (5 bases). CDR1 is MRHNA, CDR2 SNTAGT, per germline. Trimming cost V 0 bases and J 1 base, with 5 bases left between them. The CDR3 is 14 residues long. The CDR3, as DNA: TGTGCCAGCAGTGACTCGACAGGCACAGATACGCAGTATTTT. This translates into CASSDSTGTDTQYF.

The chain links TRBV5-4 to TRBJ1-6; possibly TRBD1 for D (5 bases). This CDR3 is 19 amino acids long. Germline V lookup: CDR1 SGHNT, CDR2 YYREEE (reference sequence). Trimming pared 0 bases from V and 4 bases from J, leaving 20 bases between. The CDR3 DNA follows: TGTGCCAGCAGCTTGGCCATATTGGGGCCAGAGCCTTATAATTCACCCCTCCACTTT. As protein: CASSLAILGPEPYNSPLHF.

The chain employs TRBV4-1 and TRBJ1-1; perhaps TRBD1 as D (5 bases). The CDR3 length is 15 residues. Trimming cost V 1 base and J 4 bases, with 13 bases left between them. The germline CDR1 and CDR2 sequences are MGHRA and YSYEKL. The DNA of the CDR3 is TGCGCCAGCAGCCAAGGTCATAATAGGGGCACTGAAGCTTTCTTT. Translated: CASSQGHNRGTEAFF.

The CDR3 DNA follows: TGTGCCAGCAGTTTATCGAGTTGGGGGAGGGCGGAAGATCCGGCTACTGAAGCTTTCTTT. This encodes CASSLSSWGRAEDPATEAFF. The chain has TRBV27 and TRBJ1-1; D is perhaps TRBD1 (5 bases). This CDR3 spans 20 amino acids. Trimming cost V 0 bases and J 5 bases, with 28 bases left between them. CDR1 and CDR2 from the germline V gene are MNHEY and SMNVEV (reference sequence).

The V call is TRBV6-2 or TRBV6-3, the J call TRBJ2-2; 7 nucleotides align to TRBD2. The J segment lost 6 bases and the V segment lost 0 bases, leaving 10 bases of the junction unmatched. Germline loops: CDR1 MNHEY, CDR2 SVGEGT. This CDR3 comprises 17 residues. The CDR3 sequence is CASSYSLTAGVAGELFF. The CDR3 region has the DNA TGTGCCAGCAGTTACTCGTTGACCGCGGGAGTGGCCGGGGAGCTGTTTTTT.

The chain carries TRBV27 and TRBJ2-1; 14 nucleotides match TRBD2. This CDR3 has 15 amino acids. The germline V gene encodes CDR1 MNHEY and CDR2 SMNVEV (reference sequence). The junction had 6 bases not matched to a gene; V was cut back by 2 bases and J by 12 bases. CDR3 loop: CASSLGTSGSGGQFF. The CDR3 coding sequence is TGTGCCAGCAGTTTAGGGACTAGCGGGAGTGGCGGGCAGTTCTTC.

The rearrangement joins TRBV27 to TRBJ1-1; the match to TRBD1 covers 8 bases. V lost 2 bases to trimming and J lost 4 bases; unmatched junction nucleotides: 3. CDR3 length: 14 residues. CDR1 is MNHEY and CDR2 is SMNVEV in the germline V gene (reference sequence). This CDR3 is CASSLRTGGTEAFF. CDR3 coding DNA: TGTGCCAGCAGTTTACGAACAGGGGGCACTGAAGCTTTCTTT.

The rearrangement uses TRBV3-1 (or the pseudogene TRBV3-2) and TRBJ1-4, with 7 bases fitting TRBD1. The CDR3 contains 18 residues. Germline-derived CDR1 and CDR2 are LGHDT and YNNKEL (reference sequence). Losses at the gene ends were 0 bases for V and 5 bases for J; bases not matched to a gene: 12. CDR3 region: CASSQELGAGGQNEKLFF. CDR3 nucleotides: TGTGCCAGCAGCCAAGAACTAGGAGCAGGGGGTCAAAATGAAAAACTGTTTTTT.

This clone was counted once. The CDR3 loop is CASSVVGTGGFEAFF. Written as DNA, the CDR3 is TGTGCCAGCAGCGTAGTGGGGACAGGGGGCTTTGAAGCTTTCTTT. The chain is built from TRBV9 and TRBJ1-1, with 12 bases matching TRBD1. V was pared by 0 bases and J by 7 bases, with 4 bases of the junction left unmatched. Germline CDR1 SGDLS, CDR2 YYNGEE. This CDR3 is 15 amino acids long.

The genes are TRBV6-5 and TRBJ2-1, with D possibly being TRBD2 (5 bases). The germline gives CDR1 MNHEY, CDR2 SVGAGI. Trimming pared 6 bases from V and 0 bases from J, leaving 12 bases between. The CDR3 spans 15 residues. In DNA form, the CDR3 reads TGTGCCAGCAGAATAATAGGGAGCTCCTACAATGAGCAGTTCTTC. Amino acids: CASRIIGSSYNEQFF.

This clone has just a few counts. The J gene is TRBJ2-5, the V gene TRBV5-1, with TRBD2 matching over 8 bases. Trimming took 2 bases from V and 1 from J; bases not matched to a gene: 4. The CDR3 has 15 amino acids. CDR1 is SGHRS and CDR2 is YFSETQ in the germline V gene. CDR3 DNA sequence: TGCGCCAGCAGCTTAGCTAGCGGGCCCCAAGAGACCCAGTACTTC. Translating it yields CASSLASGPQETQYF.

V usage is TRBV5-1 and J usage is TRBJ2-5; 7 positions match TRBD1. Per the germline V gene, CDR1 is SGHRS and CDR2 is YFSETQ. The ends lost 6 bases at V and 4 bases at J; junction bases unmatched: 3. CDR3 length: 12 residues. CDR3 residues: CASTQGRETQYF. DNA of the CDR3: TGCGCCAGCACACAGGGGCGAGAGACCCAGTACTTC. Full variable domain (outside the CDR3, taken from reference TRBV5-1 and TRBJ2-5): KAGVTQTPRYLIKTRGQQVTLSCSPISGHRSVSWYQQTPGQGLQFLFEYFSETQRNKGNFPGRFSGRQFSNSRSEMNVSTLELGDSALYLCASTQGRETQYFGPGTRLLVL.

This clone was picked up one time. This chain links TRBV30 with TRBJ1-1, with TRBD1 matching over 8 bases. With V trimmed by 2 bases and J by 7 bases, 9 bases remained unmatched. The CDR3 contains 14 residues. Germline-derived CDR1 and CDR2 are GTSNPN and SVGIG (reference sequence). CDR3 bases: TGTGCCTGGAGTCAACCGACAGGGGTCCTTGAAGCTTTCTTT. It specifies CAWSQPTGVLEAFF.

This chain links TRBV12-3 or TRBV12-4 with TRBJ2-3; TRBD2 matches at 7 bases. The ends lost 5 bases at V and 5 bases at J; junction bases unmatched: 4. CDR3 length: 13 amino acids. CDR3 sequence: CASSGEGEDTQYF. CDR3 nucleotide sequence: TGTGCCAGCAGTGGGGAGGGTGAAGATACGCAGTATTTT.

J is TRBJ2-3 and V is TRBV7-2; TRBD2 aligns across 11 bases. The CDR3 totals 16 residues. Germline lookup yields CDR1 SGHTA and CDR2 FQGNSA. Trimming cost V 1 base and J 2 bases; bases outside gene matches: 2. The CDR3 reads CASSLGTSGLTDTQYF. CDR3 in DNA: TGTGCCAGCAGCTTAGGGACTAGCGGGCTCACAGATACGCAGTATTTT.

V is TRBV20-1 and J is TRBJ2-3; tentatively, D is TRBD2 (6 bases). This CDR3 comprises 16 residues. V was shortened by 3 bases and J by 2 bases, with 18 bases between the two germline ends. The germline CDR1 and CDR2 sequences are DFQATT and SNEGSKA (reference sequence). Written as DNA, the CDR3 is TGCAGTGCTAGTGCCACGAAGGAGGGAGCCACAGATACGCAGTATTTT. Its protein product is CSASATKEGATDTQYF.

The gene calls are TRBV4-2 and TRBJ2-1; TRBD2 aligns across 7 bases. V lost 3 bases and J lost 1; bases outside the gene matches: 3. Per germline, CDR1 LGHNA and CDR2 YNFKEQ. The CDR3 runs 15 residues. The CDR3 DNA follows: TGTGCCAGCAGCCAGCGGCGGGAGTCCTACAATGAGCAGTTCTTC. Encoded protein: CASSQRRESYNEQFF.

The CDR3 bases are TGTGCCAGCAGCCCAGACAGGGTCGGGACAGATACGCAGTATTTT. It codes for CASSPDRVGTDTQYF. V usage is TRBV5-4 and J usage is TRBJ2-3; 7 nucleotides agree with TRBD1. The V gene end was trimmed by 4 bases and the J gene end by 3 bases; junction bases not matched to a gene: 8. CDR1 is SGHNT, CDR2 YYREEE, per germline (reference sequence). The CDR3 length is 15 residues. The complete variable domain, with remaining parts taken from reference TRBV5-4 and TRBJ2-3, reads ETGVTQSPTHLIKTRGQQVTLRCSSQSGHNTVSWYQQALGQGPQFIFQYYREEENGRGNFPPRFSGLQFPNYSSELNVNALELDDSALYLCASSPDRVGTDTQYFGPGTRLTVL.

CDR3 sequence (DNA): TGTGCCAGCACGGGCAGTCCCTACGAGCAGTACTTC. It is translated as CASTGSPYEQYF. The chain couples TRBV6-5 to TRBJ2-7; D unclear. Per the germline V gene, CDR1 is MNHEY and CDR2 is SVGAGI. The CDR3 totals 12 residues. V was trimmed by 7 bases and J by 2 bases, leaving 9 bases between them.

V usage is TRBV18 and J usage is TRBJ1-1; 9 positions match TRBD1. The CDR3 contains 15 residues. Per the germline V gene, CDR1 is KGHSH and CDR2 is LQKENI. Trimming at V came to 3 bases and at J to 1 base, leaving 3 bases not matched to a gene. Here the CDR3 DNA reads TGTGCCAGCTCACCCCGGGACAGGGCGAACACTGAAGCTTTCTTT. It yields the protein CASSPRDRANTEAFF.

The genes are TRBV4-1 and TRBJ2-7, with D perhaps matching TRBD2 (6 bases). The CDR3 sequence is 17 residues long. Per the germline V gene, CDR1 is MGHRA and CDR2 is YSYEKL. The V gene lost 0 bases and the J gene lost 0 bases, with 15 bases spanning the gap. CDR3 in amino acids: CASSQEGVAGLSYEQYF. The DNA for the CDR3 is TGCGCCAGCAGCCAAGAAGGGGTGGCGGGACTCTCCTACGAGCAGTACTTC.

The rearrangement uses TRBV30 and TRBJ1-1; no firm D call. Germline CDR1 and CDR2: GTSNPN and SVGIG (reference sequence). V shed 2 bases and J shed 0 bases, with 7 bases lying between them. The CDR3 totals 13 residues. The DNA of the CDR3 is TGTGCCTGGAGTAAAGGGTTGAACACTGAAGCTTTCTTT. This sequence encodes CAWSKGLNTEAFF.

This clone was counted once. Other DNA sequences from this sample encode an identical CDR3 as well. The J gene is TRBJ2-3, the V gene TRBV6-1; 10 bases are a match to TRBD2. Trimming removed 3 bases from V and 2 bases from J; junction bases left unmatched: 2. CDR3 length: 15 residues. From germline, CDR1 is MNHNS and CDR2 SASEGT. The CDR3: CASSELAGDTDTQYF. CDR3 bases: TGTGCCAGCAGTGAGCTAGCGGGGGACACAGATACGCAGTATTTT.

This sequence joins TRBV28 and TRBJ1-1, with 8 bases lining up with TRBD1. The V segment lost 3 bases and the J segment 1 base; nucleotides outside the gene matches: 1. The CDR3 consists of 14 residues. From germline, CDR1 is MDHEN and CDR2 SYDVKM. The CDR3 DNA is TGTGCCAGCAGTTTTGGGACAGGGAACACTGAAGCTTTCTTT. Its protein product is CASSFGTGNTEAFF.

The J gene is TRBJ1-2, the V gene TRBV5-5; no clear D gene. V was shortened by 0 bases and J by 1 base, with 10 bases between the two germline ends. This CDR3 has 15 amino acids. Germline V gene sequence: CDR1 SGHKS, CDR2 YYEKEE (reference sequence). CDR3 residues: CASSLGGVGNYGYTF. The CDR3 bases are TGTGCCAGCAGCTTGGGCGGGGTTGGTAACTATGGCTACACCTTC.

The chain couples TRBV7-2 to TRBJ1-3; TRBD1 matches at 9 bases. The CDR3 is 16 residues long. Germline CDR1 and CDR2: SGHTA and FQGNSA. J was trimmed by 4 bases and V by 1 base; bases with no gene match: 5. CDR3 coding DNA: TGTGCCAGCAGCTTAGGCCGGACAGGGGTAGGAAACACCATATATTTT. It codes for CASSLGRTGVGNTIYF.

The chain links TRBV9 to TRBJ2-2, with D uncertain. The germline gives CDR1 SGDLS, CDR2 YYNGEE. CDR3 length: 15 residues. V was pared by 0 bases and J by 4 bases, with 10 bases between. The chain's CDR3 is CASSVEVLSTGELFF. The CDR3 DNA reads as TGTGCCAGCAGCGTAGAAGTACTGAGCACCGGGGAGCTGTTTTTT.

V is TRBV7-9 and J is TRBJ1-1; no clear D. CDR3 length equals 15 residues. The germline gives CDR1 SEHNR, CDR2 FQNEAQ (reference sequence). V gave up 0 bases and J gave up 3 bases, with 11 bases separating them. The CDR3 DNA reads TGTGCCAGCAGCTTAGCCGGGAACATACACACTGAAGCTTTCTTT. This gives the protein CASSLAGNIHTEAFF.